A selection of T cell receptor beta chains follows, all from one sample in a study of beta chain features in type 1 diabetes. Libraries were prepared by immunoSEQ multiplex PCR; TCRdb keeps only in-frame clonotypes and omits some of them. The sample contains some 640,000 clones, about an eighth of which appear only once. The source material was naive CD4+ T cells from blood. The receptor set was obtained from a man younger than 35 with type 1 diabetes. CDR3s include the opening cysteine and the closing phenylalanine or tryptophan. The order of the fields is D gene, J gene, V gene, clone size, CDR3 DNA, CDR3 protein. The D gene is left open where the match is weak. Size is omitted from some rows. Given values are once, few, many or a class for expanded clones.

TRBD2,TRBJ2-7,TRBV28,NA,TGTGCCAGCCACGCGCCGGGACTAGCCTACGAGCAGTACTTC,CASHAPGLAYEQYF
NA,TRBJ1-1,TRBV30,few,TGTGCCTGGACCTCTGAGGGCCCGGGACACCATCGAGGATTTAACACTGAAGCTTTCTTT,CAWTSEGPGHHRGFNTEAFF
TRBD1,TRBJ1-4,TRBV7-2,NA,TGTGCCAGCAGCAGGGACAGGGCCACAACTAATGAAAAACTGTTTTTT,CASSRDRATTNEKLFF
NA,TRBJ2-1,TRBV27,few,TGTGCCAGCAGTACTAACCCTAGTAGCTCCTACAATGAGCAGTTCTTC,CASSTNPSSSYNEQFF
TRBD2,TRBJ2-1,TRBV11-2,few,TGTGCCAGCAGCTTACTAGCGGGAGGACCTGGTGAGCAGTTCTTC,CASSLLAGGPGEQFF
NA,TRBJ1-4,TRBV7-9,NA,TGTGCCAGCAGCTTAGGGCGGATTAATGAAAAACTGTTTTTT,CASSLGRINEKLFF
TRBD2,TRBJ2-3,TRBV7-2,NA,TGTGCCAGCAGCCAACCGGGACTAGCGGGAGTCGGTACGCAGTATTTT,CASSQPGLAGVGTQYF
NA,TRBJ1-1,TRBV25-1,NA,TGTGCCAGCAGTGAATATTCACAAAGGGGTGAAGCTTTCTTT,CASSEYSQRGEAFF
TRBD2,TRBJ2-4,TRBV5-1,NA,TGCGCCAGCAGCCTAGGACTAGCGGGAGAAATTCAGTACTTC,CASSLGLAGEIQYF
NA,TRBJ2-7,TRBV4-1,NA,TGCGCCAGCAGCCAGCTGCTCCCAGGGGACCCGGAGCAGTACTTC,CASSQLLPGDPEQYF
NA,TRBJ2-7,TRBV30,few,TGTGCCTGGAGTGTACGAATAGCGCAGTACTTC,CAWSVRIAQYF
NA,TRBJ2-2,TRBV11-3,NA,TGTGCCAGCAGCTACAGTGAGTCCGGGGAGCTGTTTTTT,CASSYSESGELFF
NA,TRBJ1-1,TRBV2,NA,TGTGCCAGCAGTGATCGGGGCACTGAAGCTTTCTTT,CASSDRGTEAFF
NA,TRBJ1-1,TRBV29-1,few,TGCAGCGCCGTAAACACTGAAGCTTTCTTT,CSAVNTEAFF
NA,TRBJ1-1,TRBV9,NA,TGTGCCAGCAGCGTAGCGGGCATGAACACTGAAGCTTTCTTT,CASSVAGMNTEAFF
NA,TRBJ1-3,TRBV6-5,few,TGTGCCACAAGGGACTCTGGAAACACCATATATTTT,CATRDSGNTIYF
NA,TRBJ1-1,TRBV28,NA,TGTGCCAGCAGTTTAGGTAGGAACACTGAAGCTTTCTTT,CASSLGRNTEAFF
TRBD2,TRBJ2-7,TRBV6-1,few,TGTGCCAGCAGTGATCAGCGGGGGGCACACTTC,CASSDQRGAHF
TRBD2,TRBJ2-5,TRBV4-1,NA,TGCGCCAGCAGCCAAGATTGGACTAGCGGGAGGGCCCTCCAGACCCAGTACTTC,CASSQDWTSGRALQTQYF
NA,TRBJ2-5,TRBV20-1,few,TGCAGTGCTAGAGGTCCGGAGACCCAGTACTTC,CSARGPETQYF
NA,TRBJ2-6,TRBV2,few,TGTGCCAGCAGTGAAGGACACCCGAGCTCTGGGGCCAACGTCCTGACTTTC,CASSEGHPSSGANVLTF
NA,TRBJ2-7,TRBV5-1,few,TGCGCCAGCAGCGGCGGACAGACGGGAGAGCAGTACTTC,CASSGGQTGEQYF
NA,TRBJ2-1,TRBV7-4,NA,TGTGCCGGGTGCAACAATGAGCAGTTCTTC,CAGCNNEQFF
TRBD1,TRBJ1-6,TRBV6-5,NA,TGTGCCAGCAGTTACGGGACAGGGAGTTCACCCCTCCACTTT,CASSYGTGSSPLHF
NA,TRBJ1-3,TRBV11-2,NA,TGTGCCAGCAGCACATGGACAGTTTCTGGAAACACCATATATTTT,CASSTWTVSGNTIYF
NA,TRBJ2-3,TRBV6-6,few,TGTGCCAGCAGGTCTCCCCAGGGAGATACGCAGTATTTT,CASRSPQGDTQYF
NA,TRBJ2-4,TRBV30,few,TGTGCCTGGGGGGAGAACATTCAGTACTTC,CAWGENIQYF
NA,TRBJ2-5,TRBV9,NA,TGTGCCAGCAGCGTAACCCCTAGGGATGGGGAGACCCAGTACTTC,CASSVTPRDGETQYF